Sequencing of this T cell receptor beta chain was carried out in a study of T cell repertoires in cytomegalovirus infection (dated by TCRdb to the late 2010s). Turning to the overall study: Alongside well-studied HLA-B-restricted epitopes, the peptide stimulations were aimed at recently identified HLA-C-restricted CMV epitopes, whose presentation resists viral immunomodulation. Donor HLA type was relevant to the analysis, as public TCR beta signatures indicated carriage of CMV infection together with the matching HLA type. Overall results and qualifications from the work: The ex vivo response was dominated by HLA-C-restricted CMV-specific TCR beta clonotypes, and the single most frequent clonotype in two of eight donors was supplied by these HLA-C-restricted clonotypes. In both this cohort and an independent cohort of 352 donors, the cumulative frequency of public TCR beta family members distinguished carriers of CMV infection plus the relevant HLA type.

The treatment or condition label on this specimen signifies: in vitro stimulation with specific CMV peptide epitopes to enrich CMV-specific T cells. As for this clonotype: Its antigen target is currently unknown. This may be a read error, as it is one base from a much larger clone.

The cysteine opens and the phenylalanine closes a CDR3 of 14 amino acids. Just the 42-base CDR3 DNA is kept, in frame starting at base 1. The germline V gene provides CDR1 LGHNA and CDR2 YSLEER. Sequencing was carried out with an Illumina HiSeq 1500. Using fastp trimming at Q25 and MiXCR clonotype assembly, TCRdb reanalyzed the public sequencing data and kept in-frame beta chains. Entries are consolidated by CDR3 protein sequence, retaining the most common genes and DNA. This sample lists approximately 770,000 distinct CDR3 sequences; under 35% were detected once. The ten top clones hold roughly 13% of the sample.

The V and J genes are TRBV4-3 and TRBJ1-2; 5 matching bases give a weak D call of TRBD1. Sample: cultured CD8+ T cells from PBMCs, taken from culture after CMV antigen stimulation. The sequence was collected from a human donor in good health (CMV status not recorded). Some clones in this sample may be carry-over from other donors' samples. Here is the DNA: TGCGCCAGCAGCCAAGTGGGGGGGACCTATGGCTGCACCTTC. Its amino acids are CASSQVGGTYGCTF.